This TCR beta chain emerged from a study of T cells in women clearing cervical HPV infection. Study in general: Control women cleared a single incident HPV16 infection within 12 months. Controls gave blood once infection was undetectable; cases at lesion identification.

Trimming left V 0 bases short and J 1 base short, with 13 bases between. Germline CDR1 and CDR2: LNHDA and SQIVND (reference sequence). This CDR3 contains 17 residues. Study conclusions and caveats: TRBV6-7 relative abundance averaged approximately 0.1% in cases and roughly 0.17% in controls.

Details on this clone: The antigen is not known. The read gets to within 3 residues of the CDR3 end, and the germline J gene fills in the rest.

Using immunoSEQ multiplex PCR, the repertoire was profiled, and TCRdb retains in-frame clones only, with some absent. Recorded for this sample: 40,000 or so clones. Sequenced material: blood buffy coat. This sequence originates from a woman aged 18 to 75 with a cervical HPV16 infection that either progressed to CIN3+ or cleared (not recorded which). This chain links TRBV19 with TRBJ1-5; maybe TRBD1 (5 bases). This CDR3 is CASSIDRLGVSNQPQHF. The covered CDR3 bases are TGTGCCAGTAGTATAGATCGGCTAGGGGTAAGCAATCAGCCC.